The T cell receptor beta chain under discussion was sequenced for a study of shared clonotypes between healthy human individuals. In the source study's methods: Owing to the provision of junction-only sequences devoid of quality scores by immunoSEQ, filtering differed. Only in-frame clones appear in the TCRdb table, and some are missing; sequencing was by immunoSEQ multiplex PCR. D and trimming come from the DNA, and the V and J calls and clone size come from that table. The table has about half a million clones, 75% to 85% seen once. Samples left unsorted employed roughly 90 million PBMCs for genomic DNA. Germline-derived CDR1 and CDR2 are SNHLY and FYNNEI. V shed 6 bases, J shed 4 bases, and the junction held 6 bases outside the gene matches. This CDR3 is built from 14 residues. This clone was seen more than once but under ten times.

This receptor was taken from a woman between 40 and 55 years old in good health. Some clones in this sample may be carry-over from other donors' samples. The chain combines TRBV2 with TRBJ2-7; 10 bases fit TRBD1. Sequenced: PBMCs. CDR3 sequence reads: CASRAGTGDYEQYF. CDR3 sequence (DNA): TGTGCCAGCAGGGCCGGGACAGGGGATTACGAGCAGTACTTC.